This T cell receptor (beta chain) was identified during a study of T cell responses to AZD1222 COVID-19 vaccine. Study overall: Both about-4-week and about-12-week second-dose recipients were combined.

The germline gives CDR1 WNHNN, CDR2 SYGVQD (reference sequence). CDR3 size: 14 residues. V shed 0 bases and J shed 11 bases, with 16 bases lying between them. Libraries were prepared by immunoSEQ multiplex PCR; TCRdb keeps only in-frame clonotypes and omits some of them. The sample has approximately 150,000 clones, around 92% seen once. The origin of this receptor is an adult in good health. The chain employs TRBV10-1 and TRBJ1-1, with D perhaps matching TRBD1 (5 bases). The material sequenced was peripheral blood, taken on day 0 of AZD1222 vaccination. The CDR3 coding sequence is TGCGCCAGCAGTGAGTCCACCGACCCCAAGGGGGCTTTCTTT. Its protein product is CASSESTDPKGAFF.